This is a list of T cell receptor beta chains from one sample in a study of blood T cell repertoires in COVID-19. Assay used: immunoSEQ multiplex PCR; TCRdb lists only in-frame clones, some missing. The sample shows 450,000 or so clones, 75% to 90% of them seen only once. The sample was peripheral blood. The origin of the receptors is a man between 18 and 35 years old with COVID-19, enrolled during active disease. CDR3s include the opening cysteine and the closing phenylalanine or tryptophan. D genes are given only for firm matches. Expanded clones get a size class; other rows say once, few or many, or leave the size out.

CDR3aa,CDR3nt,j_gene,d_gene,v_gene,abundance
CASRDRARPQHF,TGTGCCAGCAGGGACAGGGCTAGACCCCAGCATTTT,TRBJ1-5,TRBD1,TRBV2,few
CASRAQGVYDSPLHF,TGTGCCAGCAGGGCCCAAGGGGTATATGATTCACCCCTCCACTTT,TRBJ1-6,.,TRBV6-5,.
CASSLGDSTIVNTEAFF,TGCGCCAGCAGCTTAGGAGACTCTACTATTGTGAACACTGAAGCTTTCTTT,TRBJ1-1,.,TRBV5-1,.
CASRTGKVQPQHF,TGTGCCAGTCGGACAGGGAAGGTTCAGCCCCAGCATTTT,TRBJ1-5,TRBD1,TRBV19,.
CASSFGQGYEQYF,TGTGCCAGCAGTTTTGGACAGGGCTACGAGCAGTACTTC,TRBJ2-7,TRBD1,TRBV27,.
CASSPPPGFNEKLFF,TGTGCCAGCTCACCACCACCGGGTTTTAATGAAAAACTGTTTTTT,TRBJ1-4,.,TRBV18,.
CASSVPPGTSESDTQYF,TGTGCCAGCAGCGTACCTCCCGGGACTAGCGAATCAGATACGCAGTATTTT,TRBJ2-3,TRBD2,TRBV9,.
CASSQDRGWGHEQFF,TGTGCCAGCAGCCAAGATAGGGGTTGGGGGCATGAGCAGTTCTTC,TRBJ2-1,.,TRBV3-1/TRBV3-2,.
CASSENISEKLFF,TGTGCCAGCAGTGAAAATATTTCCGAAAAACTGTTTTTT,TRBJ1-4,.,TRBV6-1,.
CASSTQGPFSYEQYF,TGTGCCAGCAGCACACAGGGTCCTTTTTCCTACGAGCAGTACTTC,TRBJ2-7,.,TRBV6-5,.
CASSLDRDQPQHF,TGTGCCAGTAGTCTAGATCGGGATCAGCCCCAGCATTTT,TRBJ1-5,.,TRBV19,.
CSAGQGSNYGYTF,TGCAGCGCTGGACAGGGGAGTAACTATGGCTACACCTTC,TRBJ1-2,TRBD1,TRBV29-1,.
CASSSSRLTDTQYF,TGCGCCAGCAGCTCTTCGAGACTCACAGATACGCAGTATTTT,TRBJ2-3,.,TRBV4-1,.
CASSQGRDNQPQHF,TGTGCCAGCAGCCAGGGGAGGGACAATCAGCCCCAGCATTTT,TRBJ1-5,.,TRBV6-5,.
CASRWRPTDTQYF,TGCGCCAGCAGATGGAGGCCCACAGATACGCAGTATTTT,TRBJ2-3,.,TRBV5-1,once
CASSVRGGGDTEAFF,TGTGCCAGCAGTGTAAGGGGGGGTGGCGACACTGAAGCTTTCTTT,TRBJ1-1,.,TRBV6-6,.
CASSVRSGAANEKLFF,TGTGCCAGTAGTGTTCGCAGCGGGGCGGCTAATGAAAAACTGTTTTTT,TRBJ1-4,.,TRBV19,.
CAISETDGSSYEQYF,TGTGCCATCAGTGAGACAGACGGGAGCTCCTACGAGCAGTACTTC,TRBJ2-7,.,TRBV10-3,.
CASSPLVQSANEQFF,TGTGCCAGCTCACCTTTGGTGCAAAGTGCGAATGAGCAGTTCTTC,TRBJ2-1,.,TRBV18,.
CASSHLDREGEAFF,TGTGCCAGCAGCCACTTGGACAGGGAGGGTGAAGCTTTCTTT,TRBJ1-1,TRBD1,TRBV3-1/TRBV3-2,.
CIHRVEQYF,TGTATCCACAGGGTCGAGCAGTACTTC,TRBJ2-7,.,TRBV20-1,.
CASSSTTRTGGVINEQFF,TGCGCCAGCAGCTCGACCACCAGGACAGGGGGTGTAATCAATGAGCAGTTCTTC,TRBJ2-1,TRBD1,TRBV5-1,.
CASSFGSGNRETQYF,TGTGCCAGTAGTTTTGGCAGCGGGAATCGGGAGACCCAGTACTTC,TRBJ2-5,TRBD2,TRBV19,.
CASSLAGSHTQYF,TGTGCCAGCAGCTTAGCCGGGTCCCATACGCAGTATTTT,TRBJ2-3,.,TRBV11-1,.
CASSQDVGSGNTIYF,TGTGCCAGCAGCCAAGATGTCGGCTCTGGAAACACCATATATTTT,TRBJ1-3,.,TRBV3-1/TRBV3-2,.
CASSQDLRVQYF,TGCGCCAGCAGCCAAGATTTGCGGGTGCAGTATTTT,TRBJ2-3,.,TRBV4-1,.
CASSLLGQGANLNQPQHF,TGTGCCAGCAGTTTATTGGGACAGGGGGCCAACTTGAATCAGCCCCAGCATTTT,TRBJ1-5,TRBD1,TRBV27,.
CASSQDSGTTNTIYF,TGTGCCAGCAGCCAAGATTCCGGGACTACAAACACCATATATTTT,TRBJ1-3,.,TRBV4-2,.
CASSLRGLAGNEQFF,TGTGCCAGCAGCCTGAGGGGACTAGCAGGAAATGAGCAGTTCTTC,TRBJ2-1,TRBD2,TRBV7-8,.
CASSDHRDYNQPQHF,TGCGCCAGCAGTGATCACAGGGATTACAATCAGCCCCAGCATTTT,TRBJ1-5,.,TRBV10-2,many
CASTRYNQPQHF,TGTGCCAGTACTAGATATAATCAGCCCCAGCATTTT,TRBJ1-5,.,TRBV19,.
CASRLPDSSYNSPLHF,TGCGCCAGCAGACTTCCGGACAGCTCCTATAATTCACCCCTCCACTTT,TRBJ1-6,.,TRBV10-1,.
CASSWKGLAGDTGELFF,TGCGCCAGCAGCTGGAAGGGACTAGCGGGAGACACCGGGGAGCTGTTTTTT,TRBJ2-2,TRBD2,TRBV5-1,.
CASSETPTSGRGETQYF,TGTGCCAGTAGTGAGACCCCGACTAGCGGGAGAGGGGAGACCCAGTACTTC,TRBJ2-5,TRBD2,TRBV19,.
CASSETFARDYEQYF,TGTGCCAGCAGTGAAACTTTCGCCAGGGACTACGAGCAGTACTTC,TRBJ2-7,.,TRBV2,.
CASSWARTSGRILETQYF,TGTGCCAGCAGCTGGGCCAGGACTAGCGGGAGGATACTGGAGACCCAGTACTTC,TRBJ2-5,TRBD2,TRBV7-8,.
CASSQGTSSNSEQFF,TGTGCCAGCAGCCAAGGGACTAGTTCGAACTCTGAGCAGTTCTTC,TRBJ2-1,TRBD2,TRBV3-1/TRBV3-2,.
CASSQGGYGYTF,TGTGCCAGCAGTCAGGGCGGCTATGGCTACACCTTC,TRBJ1-2,.,TRBV12-3/TRBV12-4,.
CASSLWGDGNTEAFF,TGTGCCAGTAGCCTATGGGGGGATGGCAACACTGAAGCTTTCTTT,TRBJ1-1,.,TRBV19,.
CASSLGGRGEQYF,TGTGCCAGCAGCTTGGGCGGCCGAGGAGAGCAGTACTTC,TRBJ2-7,.,TRBV5-4,few
CSVDETGNSPLHF,TGCAGCGTTGACGAAACAGGGAATTCACCCCTCCACTTT,TRBJ1-6,.,TRBV29-1,.
CASSSRSAGETDTQYF,TGTGCCAGCAGCTCACGTAGCGCGGGAGAGACAGATACGCAGTATTTT,TRBJ2-3,TRBD2,TRBV27,.
CASRNGQGKGTEAFF,TGTGCCAGCAGGAACGGACAGGGAAAGGGTACTGAAGCTTTCTTT,TRBJ1-1,TRBD1,TRBV2,.